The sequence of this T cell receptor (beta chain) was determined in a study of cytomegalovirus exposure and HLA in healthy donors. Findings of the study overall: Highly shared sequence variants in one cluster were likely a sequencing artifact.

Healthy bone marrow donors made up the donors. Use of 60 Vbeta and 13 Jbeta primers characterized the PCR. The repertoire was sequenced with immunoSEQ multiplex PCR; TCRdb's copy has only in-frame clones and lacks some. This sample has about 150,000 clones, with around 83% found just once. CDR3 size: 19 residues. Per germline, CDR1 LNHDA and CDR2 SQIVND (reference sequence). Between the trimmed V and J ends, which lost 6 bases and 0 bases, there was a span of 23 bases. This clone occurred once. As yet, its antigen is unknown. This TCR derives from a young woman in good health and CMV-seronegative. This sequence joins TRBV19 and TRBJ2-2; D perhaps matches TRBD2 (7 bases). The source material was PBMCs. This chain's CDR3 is CASSKTLKGGFANTGELFF. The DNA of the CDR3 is TGTGCCAGTAGCAAAACCCTAAAGGGGGGGTTCGCGAACACCGGGGAGCTGTTTTTT.